This TCR beta chain was retrieved from a study of blood T cells in healthy people across ages. Germline V gives CDR1 LGHDT, CDR2 YNNKEL (reference sequence). Deletions cut 0 bases from V and 0 bases from J, with 12 bases between. CDR3 length: 18 residues. The second PCR ran 7 to 11 cycles with a sample-barcoded 5' primer and J-beta primers. One entry per CDR3 protein results from TCRdb running MiXCR on the 5' RACE reads. The sample carries fewer than 2,000,000 distinct CDR3 sequences, about 35% recorded once. The specimen sequenced was blood. This TCR was recovered from a woman aged 25 to 39 in good health. The chain couples TRBV3-1 to TRBJ2-6; the D is unclear. The CDR3 sequence is CASSQDGLVSSGANVLTF. The CDR3 bases are TGTGCCAGCAGCCAAGACGGGTTGGTGAGCTCTGGGGCCAACGTCCTGACTTTC. The whole variable domain, filled in from reference TRBV3-1 and TRBJ2-6, reads DTAVSQTPKYLVTQMGNDKSIKCEQNLGHDTMYWYKQDSKKFLKIMFSYNNKELIINETVPNRFSPKSPDKAHLNLHINSLELGDSAVYFCASSQDGLVSSGANVLTFGAGSRLTVL.